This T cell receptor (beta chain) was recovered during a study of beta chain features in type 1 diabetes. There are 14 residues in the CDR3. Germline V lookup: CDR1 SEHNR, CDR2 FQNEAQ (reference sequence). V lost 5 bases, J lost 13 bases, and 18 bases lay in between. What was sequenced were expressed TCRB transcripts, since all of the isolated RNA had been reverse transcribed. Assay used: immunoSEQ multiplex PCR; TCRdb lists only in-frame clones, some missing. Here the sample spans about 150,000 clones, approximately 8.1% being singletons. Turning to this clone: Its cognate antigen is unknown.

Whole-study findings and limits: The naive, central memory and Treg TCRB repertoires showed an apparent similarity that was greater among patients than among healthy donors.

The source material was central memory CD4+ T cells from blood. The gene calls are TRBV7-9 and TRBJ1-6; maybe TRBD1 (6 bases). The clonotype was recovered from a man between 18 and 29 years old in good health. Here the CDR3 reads CASSIDRRTGPLHF. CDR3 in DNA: TGTGCCAGCAGCATTGACAGGCGAACGGGGCCCCTCCACTTT. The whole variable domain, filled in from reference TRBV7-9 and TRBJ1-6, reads DTGVSQNPRHKITKRGQNVTFRCDPISEHNRLYWYRQTLGQGPEFLTYFQNEAQLEKSRLLSDRFSAERPKGSFSTLEIQRTEQGDSAMYLCASSIDRRTGPLHFGNGTRLTVT.